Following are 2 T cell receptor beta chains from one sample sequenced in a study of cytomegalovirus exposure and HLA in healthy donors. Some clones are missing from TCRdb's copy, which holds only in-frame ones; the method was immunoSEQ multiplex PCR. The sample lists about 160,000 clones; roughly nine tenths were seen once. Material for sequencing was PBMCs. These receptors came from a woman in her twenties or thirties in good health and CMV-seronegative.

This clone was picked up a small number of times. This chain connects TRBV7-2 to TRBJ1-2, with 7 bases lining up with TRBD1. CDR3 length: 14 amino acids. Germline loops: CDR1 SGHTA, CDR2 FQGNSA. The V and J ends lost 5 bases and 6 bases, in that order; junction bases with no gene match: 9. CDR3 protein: CASSNKTGKDGYTF. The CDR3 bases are TGTGCCAGCAGCAATAAGACAGGGAAGGATGGCTACACCTTC.

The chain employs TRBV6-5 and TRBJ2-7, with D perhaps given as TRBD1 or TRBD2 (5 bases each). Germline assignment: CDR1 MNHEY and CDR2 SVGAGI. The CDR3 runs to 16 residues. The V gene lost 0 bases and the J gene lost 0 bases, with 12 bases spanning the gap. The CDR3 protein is CASSYSSRDLSYEQYF. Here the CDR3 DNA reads TGTGCCAGCAGTTACTCGAGCAGGGACCTCTCCTACGAGCAGTACTTC.